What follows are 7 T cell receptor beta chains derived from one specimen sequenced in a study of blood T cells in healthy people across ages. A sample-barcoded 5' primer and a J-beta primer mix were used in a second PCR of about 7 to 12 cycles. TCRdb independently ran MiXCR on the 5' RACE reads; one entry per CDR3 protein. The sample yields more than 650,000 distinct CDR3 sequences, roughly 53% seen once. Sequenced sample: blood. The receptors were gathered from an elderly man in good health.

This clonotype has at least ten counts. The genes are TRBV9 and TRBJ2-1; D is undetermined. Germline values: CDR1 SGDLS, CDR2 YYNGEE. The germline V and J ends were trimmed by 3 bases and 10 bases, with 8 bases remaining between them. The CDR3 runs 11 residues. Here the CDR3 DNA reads TGTGCCAGCAGCGCCAAAAGCGAGCAGTTCTTC. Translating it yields CASSAKSEQFF.

The DNA of the CDR3 is TGTGCCATCGGGGGGGACGGCACCTACGAGCAGTACTTC. It yields the protein CAIGGDGTYEQYF. V usage is TRBV10-3 and J usage is TRBJ2-7, with 7 nucleotides matching TRBD2. The CDR3 covers 13 residues. The J segment lost 2 bases and the V segment lost 8 bases, leaving 6 bases of the junction unmatched. Per the germline V gene, CDR1 is ENHRY and CDR2 is SYGVKD.

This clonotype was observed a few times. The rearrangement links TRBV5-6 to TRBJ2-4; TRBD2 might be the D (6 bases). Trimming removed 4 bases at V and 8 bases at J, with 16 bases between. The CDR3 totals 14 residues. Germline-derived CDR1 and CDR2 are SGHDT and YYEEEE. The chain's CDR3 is CASSLGRRKDIQYF. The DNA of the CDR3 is TGTGCCAGCAGCCTGGGGAGGAGGAAGGACATTCAGTACTTC.

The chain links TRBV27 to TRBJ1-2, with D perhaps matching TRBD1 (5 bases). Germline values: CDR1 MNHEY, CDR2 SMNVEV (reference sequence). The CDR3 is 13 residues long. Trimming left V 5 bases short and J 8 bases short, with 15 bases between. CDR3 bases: TGTGCCAGCAGTATAAGGGGCCGGGAGGGCTACACCTTC. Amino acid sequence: CASSIRGREGYTF.

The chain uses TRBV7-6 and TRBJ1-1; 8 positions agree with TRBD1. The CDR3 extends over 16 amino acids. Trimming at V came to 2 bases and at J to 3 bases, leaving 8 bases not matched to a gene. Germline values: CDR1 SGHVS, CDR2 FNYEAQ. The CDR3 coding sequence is TGTGCCAGCAGCTTACCGGAGACAGGGGCGGACACTGAAGCTTTCTTT. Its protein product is CASSLPETGADTEAFF.

The CDR3 protein is CASSLLTATTNEKLFF. Written as DNA, the CDR3 is TGTGCCAGCAGCTTGTTGACAGCGACAACTAATGAAAAACTGTTTTTT. The chain is built from TRBV5-6 and TRBJ1-4; the D gene is possibly TRBD1 (5 bases). The CDR3 is 16 amino acids. The V and J ends lost 1 base and 0 bases respectively, with 10 bases between them. Germline V gene data show CDR1 as SGHDT and CDR2 as YYEEEE. Full variable domain (outside the CDR3, taken from reference TRBV5-6 and TRBJ1-4): DAGVTQSPTHLIKTRGQQVTLRCSPKSGHDTVSWYQQALGQGPQFIFQYYEEEERQRGNFPDRFSGHQFPNYSSELNVNALLLGDSALYLCASSLLTATTNEKLFFGSGTQLSVL.

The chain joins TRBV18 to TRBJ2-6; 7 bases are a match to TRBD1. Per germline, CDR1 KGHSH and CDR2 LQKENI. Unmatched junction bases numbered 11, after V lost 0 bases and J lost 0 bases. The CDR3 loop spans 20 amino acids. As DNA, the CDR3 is TGTGCCAGCTCACCACCGCGCTTAAGACAGGGTTTCTCTGGGGCCAACGTCCTGACTTTC. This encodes CASSPPRLRQGFSGANVLTF.